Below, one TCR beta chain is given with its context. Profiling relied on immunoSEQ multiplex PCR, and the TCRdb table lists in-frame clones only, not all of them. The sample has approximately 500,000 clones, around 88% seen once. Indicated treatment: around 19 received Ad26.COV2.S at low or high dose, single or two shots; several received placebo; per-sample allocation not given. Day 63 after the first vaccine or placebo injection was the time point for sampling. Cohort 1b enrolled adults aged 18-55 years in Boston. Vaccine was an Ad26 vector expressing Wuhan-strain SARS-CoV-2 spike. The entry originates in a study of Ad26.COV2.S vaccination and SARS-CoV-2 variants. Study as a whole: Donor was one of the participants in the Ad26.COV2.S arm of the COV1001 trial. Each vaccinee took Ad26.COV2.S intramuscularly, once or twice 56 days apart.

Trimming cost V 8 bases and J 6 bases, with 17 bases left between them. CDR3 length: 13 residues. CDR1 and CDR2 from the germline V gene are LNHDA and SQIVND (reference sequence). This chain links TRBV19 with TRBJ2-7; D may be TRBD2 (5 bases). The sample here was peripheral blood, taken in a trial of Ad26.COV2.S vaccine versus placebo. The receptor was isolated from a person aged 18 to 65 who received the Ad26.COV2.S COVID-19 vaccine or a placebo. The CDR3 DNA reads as TGTGCCAGTTCTCCTAGCTCCTGGTCCGAGCAGTACTTC. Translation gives CASSPSSWSEQYF.